Detailed here is one T cell receptor (beta chain). As yet, its antigen is unknown. The data were obtained in a study of cytomegalovirus exposure and HLA in healthy donors. The PCR made use of 60 Vbeta and 13 Jbeta primers. Generated by immunoSEQ multiplex PCR, the TCRdb table keeps only in-frame clones and is missing some. The table includes 75,000 to 90,000 clones, 85% detected once. Germline V gene sequence: CDR1 MNHEY, CDR2 SMNVEV (reference sequence). Trimming pared 1 base from V and 3 bases from J, leaving 15 bases between. The CDR3 runs 17 residues. Findings and limits, study-wide: A later analysis appeared to link common viral pathogens to several of the most significant clusters.

Sequenced: PBMCs. The chain is built from TRBV27 and TRBJ2-2, with D possibly TRBD2 on 6 matching bases. The origin of this receptor is a man aged 35-49 years in good health and CMV-seropositive. As DNA, the CDR3 is TGTGCCAGCAGTTTATTAGGTGGGAGGCTGGACACCGGGGAGCTGTTTTTT. Translation: CASSLLGGRLDTGELFF.